This T cell receptor beta chain was sequenced during a study of cytomegalovirus exposure and HLA in healthy donors. Looked up from germline, CDR1 is SNHLY and CDR2 is FYNNEI. The CDR3 spans 14 residues. J was trimmed by 5 bases and V by 10 bases; bases with no gene match: 10. Primers: 60 Vbeta forward and 13 Jbeta reverse. Sequenced by immunoSEQ multiplex PCR; TCRdb stores in-frame clones only, minus some. The table has over 150,000 clones, about 76% seen once. The sequence came from a male donor in good health and CMV-seropositive. The sequenced material came from PBMCs. The chain recombines TRBV2 with TRBJ2-5, with TRBD1 matching over 10 bases. CDR3 in DNA: TGTGCCAACCGCGACAGGGGGCCCGATGAGACCCAGTACTTC. Its translation: CANRDRGPDETQYF.